Listed below are T cell receptor beta chains from one sample, sequenced in a study of control samples from healthy donors and cancer patients. The table came from immunoSEQ multiplex PCR; TCRdb's copy has only in-frame clones and leaves some out. The profile covers about 160,000 clones, with 90% to 95% appearing a single time and approximately 14% taken by the ten largest. Sequencing used PBMCs. These receptors were collected from a man aged 55-75 years with colorectal cancer. The CDR3 runs from the conserved cysteine through the conserved F or W. D genes are given only for firm matches. Some rows mark clone size as missing; the rest say once, few, many or name a class of expanded clone.

v_gene: TRBV7-6
d_gene: NA
abundance: NA
j_gene: TRBJ2-7
CDR3aa: CASSLVRETYEQYF
CDR3nt: TGTGCCAGCAGCTTAGTGAGGGAGACCTACGAGCAGTACTTC

v_gene: TRBV3-1/TRBV3-2
d_gene: NA
abundance: NA
j_gene: TRBJ1-2
CDR3aa: CASSQGDIYGYTF
CDR3nt: TGTGCCAGCAGCCAAGGAGACATCTATGGCTACACCTTC

v_gene: TRBV27
d_gene: NA
abundance: NA
j_gene: TRBJ2-3
CDR3aa: CASTATSSSSQYF
CDR3nt: TGTGCCAGCACCGCGACCAGCTCGTCTTCGCAGTATTTT

v_gene: TRBV7-9
d_gene: TRBD1
abundance: NA
j_gene: TRBJ1-1
CDR3aa: CASSLRQGYGTEAFF
CDR3nt: TGTGCCAGCAGCCTAAGACAGGGATATGGCACTGAAGCTTTCTTT

v_gene: TRBV18
d_gene: NA
abundance: NA
j_gene: TRBJ1-2
CDR3aa: CASSPKENYGYTF
CDR3nt: TGTGCCAGCTCACCGAAGGAGAACTATGGCTACACCTTC

v_gene: TRBV4-1
d_gene: NA
abundance: NA
j_gene: TRBJ2-1
CDR3aa: CASSQDSWSYNEQFF
CDR3nt: TGCGCCAGCAGCCAAGATAGTTGGTCCTACAATGAGCAGTTCTTC

v_gene: TRBV6-5
d_gene: TRBD1
abundance: NA
j_gene: TRBJ1-2
CDR3aa: CASRSGTGTVGYTF
CDR3nt: TGTGCCAGCAGGTCCGGGACAGGGACGGTTGGCTACACCTTC

v_gene: TRBV5-6
d_gene: TRBD1
abundance: NA
j_gene: TRBJ1-2
CDR3aa: CASSTDRGGGYTF
CDR3nt: TGTGCCAGCAGCACCGACAGGGGGGGAGGCTACACCTTC

v_gene: TRBV4-1
d_gene: TRBD1
abundance: NA
j_gene: TRBJ1-5
CDR3aa: CASSQVWRQGDYSNQPQHF
CDR3nt: TGCGCCAGCAGCCAAGTCTGGAGACAGGGGGATTATAGCAATCAGCCCCAGCATTTT

v_gene: TRBV7-2
d_gene: TRBD2
abundance: NA
j_gene: TRBJ2-3
CDR3aa: CASSLTSGGARDTQYF
CDR3nt: TGTGCCAGCAGCCTTACTAGCGGGGGGGCCCGGGATACGCAGTATTTT

v_gene: TRBV5-6
d_gene: NA
abundance: NA
j_gene: TRBJ1-1
CDR3aa: CASSLAAGLTEAFF
CDR3nt: TGTGCCAGCAGCTTGGCAGCCGGGCTCACTGAAGCTTTCTTT

v_gene: TRBV9
d_gene: TRBD1
abundance: NA
j_gene: TRBJ1-1
CDR3aa: CASSRQGTGWNTEAFF
CDR3nt: TGTGCCAGCAGTCGACAGGGGACGGGTTGGAACACTGAAGCTTTCTTT

v_gene: TRBV9
d_gene: NA
abundance: once
j_gene: TRBJ1-2
CDR3aa: CASSADRRGDYGYTF
CDR3nt: TGTGCCAGCAGCGCGGACCGCCGAGGAGACTATGGCTACACCTTC

v_gene: TRBV5-4
d_gene: NA
abundance: NA
j_gene: TRBJ2-1
CDR3aa: CASSPRGLQGYNEQFF
CDR3nt: TGTGCCAGCAGCCCACGAGGGTTACAGGGATACAATGAGCAGTTCTTC

v_gene: TRBV12-1
d_gene: NA
abundance: NA
j_gene: TRBJ1-2
CDR3aa: CASSRDCRPNYGYTF
CDR3nt: TGTGCCAGCAGCCGAGACTGTCGGCCTAACTATGGCTACACCTTC

v_gene: TRBV18
d_gene: NA
abundance: NA
j_gene: TRBJ1-2
CDR3aa: CASSPSPGPNRYTF
CDR3nt: TGTGCCAGCTCACCATCCCCAGGCCCTAATCGCTACACCTTC

v_gene: TRBV5-4
d_gene: TRBD1
abundance: NA
j_gene: TRBJ1-3
CDR3aa: CASSDLPGQGAEGNTIYF
CDR3nt: TGTGCCAGCAGCGATTTACCGGGACAGGGGGCGGAAGGAAACACCATATATTTT